The clone carrying this T cell receptor beta chain is labeled as hyperexpanded. The sample comes from a study of CXCR4 blockade with PD-1 therapy in pancreatic cancer. Patients who provided the archived tumor blocks had not received neoadjuvant therapy before surgery. Repertoires were generated with immunoSEQ multiplex PCR, while TCRdb's copy carries only in-frame clones and drops some. The sample contains about 250 clones, approximately 40% of which appear only once. The germline CDR1 and CDR2 sequences are MGHDK and SYGVNS. V dropped 6 bases and J dropped 3 bases, with 11 bases sitting between them. The CDR3 spans 14 residues.

The genes are TRBV25-1 and TRBJ1-4; no reliable D call. This sequence was found in a human donor with pancreatic ductal adenocarcinoma. The sample was tumor tissue. CDR3 in DNA: TGTGCCAGCAGCGGGGATACGTCTAATGAAAAACTGTTTTTT. Its translation is CASSGDTSNEKLFF.